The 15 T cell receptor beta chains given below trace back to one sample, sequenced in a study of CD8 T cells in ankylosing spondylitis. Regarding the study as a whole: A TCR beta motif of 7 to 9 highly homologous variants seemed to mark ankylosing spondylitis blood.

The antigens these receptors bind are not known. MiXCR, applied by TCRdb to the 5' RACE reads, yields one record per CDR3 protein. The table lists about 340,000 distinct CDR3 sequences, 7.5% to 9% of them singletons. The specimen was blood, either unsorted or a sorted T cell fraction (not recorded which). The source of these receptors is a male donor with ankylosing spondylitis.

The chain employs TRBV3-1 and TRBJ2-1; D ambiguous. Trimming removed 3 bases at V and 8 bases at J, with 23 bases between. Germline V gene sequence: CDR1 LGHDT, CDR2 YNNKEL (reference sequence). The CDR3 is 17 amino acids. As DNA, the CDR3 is TGTGCCAGCAGCCAGGGGTACGTGGAAGGGCCTTTTTATGAGCAGTTCTTC. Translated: CASSQGYVEGPFYEQFF.

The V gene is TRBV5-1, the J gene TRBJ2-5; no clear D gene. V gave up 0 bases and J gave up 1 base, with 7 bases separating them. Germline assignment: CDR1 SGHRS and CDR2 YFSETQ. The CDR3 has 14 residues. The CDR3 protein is CASSLVWAQETQYF. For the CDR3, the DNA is TGCGCCAGCAGCTTGGTCTGGGCCCAAGAGACCCAGTACTTC.

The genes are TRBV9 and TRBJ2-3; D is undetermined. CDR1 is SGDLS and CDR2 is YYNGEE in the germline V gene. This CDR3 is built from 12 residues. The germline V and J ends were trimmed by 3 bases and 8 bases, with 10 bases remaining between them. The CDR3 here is CASSASVGTQYF. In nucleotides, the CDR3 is TGTGCCAGCAGCGCCTCAGTAGGTACGCAGTATTTT.

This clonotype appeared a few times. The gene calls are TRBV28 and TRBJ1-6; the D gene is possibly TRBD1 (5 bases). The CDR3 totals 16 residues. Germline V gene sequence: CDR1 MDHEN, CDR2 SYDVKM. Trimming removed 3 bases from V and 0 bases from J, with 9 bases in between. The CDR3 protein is CASSFPGGSYNSPLHF. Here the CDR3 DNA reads TGTGCCAGCAGTTTCCCCGGGGGCTCCTATAATTCACCCCTCCACTTT.

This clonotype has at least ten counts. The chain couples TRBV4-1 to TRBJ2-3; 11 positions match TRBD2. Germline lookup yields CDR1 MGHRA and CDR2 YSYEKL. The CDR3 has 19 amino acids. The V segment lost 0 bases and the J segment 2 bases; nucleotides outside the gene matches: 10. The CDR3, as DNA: TGCGCCAGCAGCCAAGACCCTGTAGCGGGAGGGATTTTCACAGATACGCAGTATTTT. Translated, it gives CASSQDPVAGGIFTDTQYF.

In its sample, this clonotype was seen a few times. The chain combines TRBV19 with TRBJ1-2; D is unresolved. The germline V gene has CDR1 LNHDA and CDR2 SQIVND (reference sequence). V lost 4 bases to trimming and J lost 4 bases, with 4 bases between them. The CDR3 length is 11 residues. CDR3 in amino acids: CASSNSYGYTF. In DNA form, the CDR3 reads TGTGCCAGTAGTAACAGCTATGGCTACACCTTC.

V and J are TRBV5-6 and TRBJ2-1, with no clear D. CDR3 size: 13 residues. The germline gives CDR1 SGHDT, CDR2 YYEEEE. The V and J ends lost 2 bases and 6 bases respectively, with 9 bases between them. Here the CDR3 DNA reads TGTGCCAGCAGCTTTTACTTCACCAATGAGCAGTTCTTC. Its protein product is CASSFYFTNEQFF.

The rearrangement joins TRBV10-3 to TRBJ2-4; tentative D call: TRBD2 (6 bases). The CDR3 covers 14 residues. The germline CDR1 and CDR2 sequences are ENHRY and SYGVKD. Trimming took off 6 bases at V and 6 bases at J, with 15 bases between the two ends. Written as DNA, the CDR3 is TGTGCCATCAGCCCCGGGGTGGGGGGAAACATTCAGTACTTC. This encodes CAISPGVGGNIQYF.

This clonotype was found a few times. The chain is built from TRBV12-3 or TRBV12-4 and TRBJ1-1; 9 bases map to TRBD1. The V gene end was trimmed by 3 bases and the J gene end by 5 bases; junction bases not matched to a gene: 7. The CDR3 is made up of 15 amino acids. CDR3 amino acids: CASSFRGQGPTEAFF. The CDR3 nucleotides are TGTGCCAGCAGTTTCCGAGGACAGGGGCCAACTGAAGCTTTCTTT.

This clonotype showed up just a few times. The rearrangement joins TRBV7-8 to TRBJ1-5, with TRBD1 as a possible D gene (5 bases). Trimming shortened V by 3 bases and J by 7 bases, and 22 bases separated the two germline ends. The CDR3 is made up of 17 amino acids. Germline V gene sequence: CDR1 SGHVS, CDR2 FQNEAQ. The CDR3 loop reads CASSFGAWEGMAQPQHF. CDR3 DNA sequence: TGTGCCAGCAGCTTTGGGGCTTGGGAGGGAATGGCCCAGCCCCAGCATTTT.

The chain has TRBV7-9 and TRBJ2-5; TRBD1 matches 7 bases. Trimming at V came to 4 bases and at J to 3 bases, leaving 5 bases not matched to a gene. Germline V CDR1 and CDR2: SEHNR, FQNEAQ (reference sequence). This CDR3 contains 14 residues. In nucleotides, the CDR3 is TGTGCCAGCAGCTCAGGGACAGATGAAGAGACCCAGTACTTC. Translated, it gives CASSSGTDEETQYF.

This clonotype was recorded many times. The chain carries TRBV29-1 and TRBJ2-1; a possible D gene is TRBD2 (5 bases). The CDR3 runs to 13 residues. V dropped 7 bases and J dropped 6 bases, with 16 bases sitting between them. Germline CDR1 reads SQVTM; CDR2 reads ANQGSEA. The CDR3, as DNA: TGCAGCGAGGGTGTGGGCCGGGGCAATGAGCAGTTCTTC. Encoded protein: CSEGVGRGNEQFF.

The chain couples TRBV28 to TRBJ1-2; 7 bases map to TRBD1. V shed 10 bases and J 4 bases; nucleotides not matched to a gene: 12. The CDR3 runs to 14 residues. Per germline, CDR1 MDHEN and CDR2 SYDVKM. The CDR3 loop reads CAINPGDSGYGYTF. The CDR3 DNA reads TGTGCCATAAACCCGGGGGACAGCGGCTATGGCTACACCTTC.

The CDR3 DNA follows: TGTGCCAGCAGTTATTTTGGGGGCAATCAGCCCCAGCATTTT. Protein sequence: CASSYFGGNQPQHF. The chain recombines TRBV6-5 with TRBJ1-5; D unresolved. Per germline, CDR1 MNHEY and CDR2 SVGAGI. V gave up 3 bases and J gave up 2 bases, with 8 bases separating them. The CDR3 loop spans 14 amino acids.

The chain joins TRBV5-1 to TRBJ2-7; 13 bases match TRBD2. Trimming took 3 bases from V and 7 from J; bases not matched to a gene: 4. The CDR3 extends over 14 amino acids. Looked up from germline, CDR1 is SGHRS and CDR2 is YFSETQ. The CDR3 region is CASSWTSGSVEQYF. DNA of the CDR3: TGCGCCAGCAGCTGGACTAGCGGGAGTGTTGAGCAGTACTTC.